What follows describes a single T cell receptor (beta chain). Its antigen is currently unknown. Data came from immunoSEQ multiplex PCR; TCRdb stores just in-frame clones and leaves some out. The sample carries 6,000 to 6,500 clones, roughly 74% recorded once. Patients had resection in Japan or China between about 2013 and 2017. H&E slides confirmed each diagnosis, reviewed by two pathologists independently. The sample belongs to a study of immune evolution from preneoplasia to lung adenocarcinoma. Germline CDR1 SGHDT, CDR2 YYEEEE. The CDR3 runs 16 residues. J was trimmed by 9 bases and V by 0 bases; bases with no gene match: 7. The study's findings and limits: From normal lung to invasive adenocarcinoma, top clone frequencies appeared to decrease. Later-stage lesions appeared to have more T cells, more diversity, less clonality.

The material sequenced was FFPE adjacent normal lung tissue. The gene calls are TRBV5-6 and TRBJ1-6, with 9 bases fitting TRBD1. The receptor was derived from a donor at least 70 years old with lung adenocarcinoma. DNA for the CDR3: TGTGCCAGCAGCTTGGGAACAGGGGGCATCGGTTCACCCCTCCACTTT. Encoded protein: CASSLGTGGIGSPLHF.